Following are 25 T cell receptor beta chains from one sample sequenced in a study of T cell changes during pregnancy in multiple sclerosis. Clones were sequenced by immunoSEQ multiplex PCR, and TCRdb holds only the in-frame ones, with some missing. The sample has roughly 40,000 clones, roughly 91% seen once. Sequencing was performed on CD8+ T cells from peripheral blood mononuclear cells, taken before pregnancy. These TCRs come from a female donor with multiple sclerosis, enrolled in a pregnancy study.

The CDR3 reads CAIRPGQISYEQYF. CDR3 bases: TGTGCCATCAGGCCGGGACAGATAAGCTACGAGCAGTACTTC. The chain links TRBV10-3 to TRBJ2-7; 7 nucleotides match TRBD1. Germline V gives CDR1 ENHRY, CDR2 SYGVKD. The CDR3 has 14 residues. Trimming removed 6 bases from V and 3 bases from J; junction bases left unmatched: 8.

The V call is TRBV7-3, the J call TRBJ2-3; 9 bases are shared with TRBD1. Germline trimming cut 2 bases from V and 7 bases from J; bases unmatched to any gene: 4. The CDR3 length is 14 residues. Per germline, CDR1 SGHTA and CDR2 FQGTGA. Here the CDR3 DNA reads TGTGCCAGCAGCTTAGACAGGGGGAGACATACGCAGTATTTT. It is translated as CASSLDRGRHTQYF.

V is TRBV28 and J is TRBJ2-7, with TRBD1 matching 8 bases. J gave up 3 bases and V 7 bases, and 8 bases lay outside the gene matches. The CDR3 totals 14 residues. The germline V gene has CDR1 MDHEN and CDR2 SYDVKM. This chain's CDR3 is CASTIRGQGYEQYF. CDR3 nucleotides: TGTGCCAGCACAATCAGGGGGCAGGGCTACGAGCAGTACTTC. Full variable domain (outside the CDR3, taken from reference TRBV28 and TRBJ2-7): DVKVTQSSRYLVKRTGEKVFLECVQDMDHENMFWYRQDPGLGLRLIYFSYDVKMKEKGDIPEGYSVSREKKERFSLILESASTNQTSMYLCASTIRGQGYEQYFGPGTRLTVT.

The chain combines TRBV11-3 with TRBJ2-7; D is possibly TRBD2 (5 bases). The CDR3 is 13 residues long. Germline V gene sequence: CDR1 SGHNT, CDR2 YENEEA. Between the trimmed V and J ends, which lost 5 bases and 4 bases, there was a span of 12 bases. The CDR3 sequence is CASSQYTGYEQYF. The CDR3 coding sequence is TGTGCCAGCAGCCAATACACGGGATACGAGCAGTACTTC.

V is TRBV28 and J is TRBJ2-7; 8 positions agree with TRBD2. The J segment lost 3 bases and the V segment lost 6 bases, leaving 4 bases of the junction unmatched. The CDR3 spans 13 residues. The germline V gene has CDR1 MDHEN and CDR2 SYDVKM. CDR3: CASSAGGGYEQYF. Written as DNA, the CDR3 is TGTGCCAGCAGCGCCGGGGGGGGCTACGAGCAGTACTTC.

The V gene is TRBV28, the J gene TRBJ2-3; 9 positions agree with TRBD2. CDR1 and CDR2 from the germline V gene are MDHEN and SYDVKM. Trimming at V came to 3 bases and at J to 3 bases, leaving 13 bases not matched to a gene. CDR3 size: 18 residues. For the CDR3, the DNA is TGTGCCAGCAGTTTCGTGCGCGGGAGGGAACAAACGACAGATACGCAGTATTTT. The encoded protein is CASSFVRGREQTTDTQYF.

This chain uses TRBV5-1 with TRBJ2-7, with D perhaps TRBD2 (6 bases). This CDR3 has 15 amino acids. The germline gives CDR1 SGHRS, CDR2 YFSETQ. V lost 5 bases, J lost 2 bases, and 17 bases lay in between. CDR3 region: CASRLFGTGAYEQYF. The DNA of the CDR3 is TGCGCCAGCAGGTTATTCGGGACTGGGGCCTACGAGCAGTACTTC.

The CDR3 DNA reads TGTGCCAGCAGCTTGTCCCCAGCGGGAGACAATGAGCAGTTCTTC. Amino acids: CASSLSPAGDNEQFF. The chain has TRBV5-4 and TRBJ2-1; 8 positions match TRBD2. V lost 1 base and J lost 5; bases outside the gene matches: 5. Germline loops: CDR1 SGHNT, CDR2 YYREEE (reference sequence). This CDR3 contains 15 residues.

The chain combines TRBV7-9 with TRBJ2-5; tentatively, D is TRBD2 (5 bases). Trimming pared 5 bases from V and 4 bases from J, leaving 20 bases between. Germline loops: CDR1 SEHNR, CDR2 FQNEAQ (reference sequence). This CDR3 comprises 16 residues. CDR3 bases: TGTGCCAGCAGCCACTCCCGGGAAGGGTTAAGAGAGACCCAGTACTTC. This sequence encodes CASSHSREGLRETQYF. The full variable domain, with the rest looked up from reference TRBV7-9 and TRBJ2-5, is DTGVSQNPRHKITKRGQNVTFRCDPISEHNRLYWYRQTLGQGPEFLTYFQNEAQLEKSRLLSDRFSAERPKGSFSTLEIQRTEQGDSAMYLCASSHSREGLRETQYFGPGTRLLVL.

CDR3 nucleotides: TGTGCCAGCAGCACTGACATAACTAGCACAGATACGCAGTATTTT. Translation gives CASSTDITSTDTQYF. The chain uses TRBV5-6 and TRBJ2-3, with D hard to call. The CDR3 extends over 15 amino acids. The germline V gene has CDR1 SGHDT and CDR2 YYEEEE. V gave up 4 bases and J gave up 0 bases, with 12 bases separating them.

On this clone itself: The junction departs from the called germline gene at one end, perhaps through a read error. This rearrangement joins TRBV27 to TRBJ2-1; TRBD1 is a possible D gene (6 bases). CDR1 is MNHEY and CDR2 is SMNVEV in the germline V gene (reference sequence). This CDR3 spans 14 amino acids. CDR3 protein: CASSISGTSNEQFF. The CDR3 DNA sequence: TGTGCCAGCAGTATATCCGGGACATCAAATGAGCAGTTCTTC.

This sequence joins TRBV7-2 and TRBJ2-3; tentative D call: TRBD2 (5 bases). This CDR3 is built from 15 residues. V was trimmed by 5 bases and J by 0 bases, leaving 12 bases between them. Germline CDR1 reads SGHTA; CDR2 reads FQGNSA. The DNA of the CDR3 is TGTGCCAGCAGCCTCGGACTCGTCAGCACAGATACGCAGTATTTT. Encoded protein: CASSLGLVSTDTQYF.

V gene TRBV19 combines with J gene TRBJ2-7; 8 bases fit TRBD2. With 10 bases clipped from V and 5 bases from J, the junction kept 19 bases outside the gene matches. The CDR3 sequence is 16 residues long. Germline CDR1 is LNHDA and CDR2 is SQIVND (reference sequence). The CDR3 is CATTRSPSGRIDEQYF. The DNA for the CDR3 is TGTGCCACCACACGATCTCCGAGCGGGAGAATAGACGAGCAGTACTTC.

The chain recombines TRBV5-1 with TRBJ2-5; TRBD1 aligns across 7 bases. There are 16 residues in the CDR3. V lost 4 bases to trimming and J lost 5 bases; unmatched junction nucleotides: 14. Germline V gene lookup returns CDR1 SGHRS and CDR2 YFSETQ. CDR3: CASSISFGTDRETQYF. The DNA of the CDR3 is TGCGCCAGCAGCATATCTTTCGGGACAGACAGGGAGACCCAGTACTTC.

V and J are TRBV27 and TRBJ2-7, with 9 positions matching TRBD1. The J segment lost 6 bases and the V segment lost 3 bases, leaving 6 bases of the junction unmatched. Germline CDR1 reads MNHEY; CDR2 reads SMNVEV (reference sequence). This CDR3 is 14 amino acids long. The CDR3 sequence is CASSLGGQGSEQYF. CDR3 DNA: TGTGCCAGCAGTTTGGGGGGACAGGGATCCGAGCAGTACTTC.

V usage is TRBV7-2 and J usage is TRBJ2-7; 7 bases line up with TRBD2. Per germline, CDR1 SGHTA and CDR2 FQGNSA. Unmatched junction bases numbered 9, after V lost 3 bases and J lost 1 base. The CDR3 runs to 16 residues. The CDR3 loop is CASSLRVREPSYEQYF. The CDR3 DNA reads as TGTGCCAGCAGCTTGAGGGTGCGGGAGCCATCCTACGAGCAGTACTTC.

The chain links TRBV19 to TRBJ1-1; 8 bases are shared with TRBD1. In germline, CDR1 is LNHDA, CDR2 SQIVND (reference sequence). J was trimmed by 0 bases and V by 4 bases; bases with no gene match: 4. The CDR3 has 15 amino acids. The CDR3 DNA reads TGTGCCAGTAGTACGACAGGGGTTATGAACACTGAAGCTTTCTTT. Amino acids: CASSTTGVMNTEAFF.

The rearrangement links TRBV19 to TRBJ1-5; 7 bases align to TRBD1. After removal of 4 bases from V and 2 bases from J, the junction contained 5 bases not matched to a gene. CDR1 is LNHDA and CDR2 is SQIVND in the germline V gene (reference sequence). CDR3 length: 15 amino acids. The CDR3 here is CASSTRQGGNQPQHF. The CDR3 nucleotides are TGTGCCAGTAGTACCCGACAGGGTGGCAATCAGCCCCAGCATTTT.

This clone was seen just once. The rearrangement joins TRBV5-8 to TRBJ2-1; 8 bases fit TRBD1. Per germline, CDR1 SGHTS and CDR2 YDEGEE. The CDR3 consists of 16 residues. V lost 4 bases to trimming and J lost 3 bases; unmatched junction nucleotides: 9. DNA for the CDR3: TGTGCCAGCAGCGGACGGGACAGGCTCCTCTACAATGAGCAGTTCTTC. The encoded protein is CASSGRDRLLYNEQFF.

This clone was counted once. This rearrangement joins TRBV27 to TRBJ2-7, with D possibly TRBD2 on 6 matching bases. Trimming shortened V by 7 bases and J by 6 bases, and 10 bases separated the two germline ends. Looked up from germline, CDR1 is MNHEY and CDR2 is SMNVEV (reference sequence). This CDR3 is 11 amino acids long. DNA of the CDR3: TGTGCCAGCAAAGGCGGGACCGAGCAGTACTTC. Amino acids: CASKGGTEQYF.

DNA for the CDR3: TGCGCCAGCATCCCCTCTCTGACTGTGGTGCCCTACGAGCAGTACTTC. Its protein is CASIPSLTVVPYEQYF. The chain couples TRBV10-2 to TRBJ2-7; D is uncertain. V was cut by 7 bases and J by 2 bases, with 21 bases left in between. This CDR3 has 16 amino acids. The V gene's germline CDR1 is WSHSY and CDR2 SAAADI.

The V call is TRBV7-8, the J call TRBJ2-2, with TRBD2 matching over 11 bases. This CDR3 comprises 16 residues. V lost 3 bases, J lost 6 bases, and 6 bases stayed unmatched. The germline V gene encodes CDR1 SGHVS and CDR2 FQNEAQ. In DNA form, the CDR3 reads TGTGCCAGCAGCTTGCTAGGGACTAGCGGTTCCGGGGAGCTGTTTTTT. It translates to CASSLLGTSGSGELFF. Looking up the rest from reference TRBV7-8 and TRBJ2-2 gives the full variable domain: GAGVSQSPRYKVAKRGQDVALRCDPISGHVSLFWYQQALGQGPEFLTYFQNEAQLDKSGLPSDRFFAERPEGSVSTLKIQRTQQEDSAVYLCASSLLGTSGSGELFFGEGSRLTVL.

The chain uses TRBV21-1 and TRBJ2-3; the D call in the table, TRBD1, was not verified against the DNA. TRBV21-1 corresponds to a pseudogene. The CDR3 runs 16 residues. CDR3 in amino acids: CASSAKDRGLADTQYF. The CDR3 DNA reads TGTGCCAGCAGCGCGAAAGACAGGGGGCTTGCAGATACGCAGTATTTT.

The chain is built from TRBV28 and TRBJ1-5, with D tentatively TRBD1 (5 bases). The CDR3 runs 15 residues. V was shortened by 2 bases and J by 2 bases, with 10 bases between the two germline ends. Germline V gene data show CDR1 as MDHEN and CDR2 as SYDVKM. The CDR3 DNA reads TGTGCCAGCAGTTTACAGGGAATTGGCAATCAGCCCCAGCATTTT. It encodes CASSLQGIGNQPQHF.

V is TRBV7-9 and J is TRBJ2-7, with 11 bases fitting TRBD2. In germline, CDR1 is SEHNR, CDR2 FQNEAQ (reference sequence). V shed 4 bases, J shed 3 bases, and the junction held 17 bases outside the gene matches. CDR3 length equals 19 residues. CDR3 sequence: CASSSPRGTSGPKDYEQYF. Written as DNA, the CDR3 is TGTGCCAGCAGCTCTCCGAGAGGGACTAGCGGCCCGAAGGACTACGAGCAGTACTTC.